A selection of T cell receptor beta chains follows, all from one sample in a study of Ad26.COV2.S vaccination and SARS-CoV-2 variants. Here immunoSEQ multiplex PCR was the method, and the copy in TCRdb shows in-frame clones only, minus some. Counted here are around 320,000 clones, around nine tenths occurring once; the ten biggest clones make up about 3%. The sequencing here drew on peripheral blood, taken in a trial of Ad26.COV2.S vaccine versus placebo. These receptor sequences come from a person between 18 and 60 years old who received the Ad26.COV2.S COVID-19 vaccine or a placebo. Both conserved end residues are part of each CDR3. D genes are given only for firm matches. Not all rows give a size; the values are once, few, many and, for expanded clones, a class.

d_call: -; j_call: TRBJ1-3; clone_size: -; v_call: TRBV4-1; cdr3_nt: TGCGCCAGCAGCCAAGGGGCCATCTCTGGAAACACCATATATTTT; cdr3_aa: CASSQGAISGNTIYF
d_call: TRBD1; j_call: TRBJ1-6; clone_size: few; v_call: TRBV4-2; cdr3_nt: TGTGCCAGCAGCAAAACGCTGACGGACAGGGTTAATTCACCCCTCCACTTT; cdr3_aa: CASSKTLTDRVNSPLHF
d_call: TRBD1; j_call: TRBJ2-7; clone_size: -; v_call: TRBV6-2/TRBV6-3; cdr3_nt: TGTGCCAGCAGTTACTCGCCGGGGACAGGGGAATACGAGCAGTACTTC; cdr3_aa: CASSYSPGTGEYEQYF
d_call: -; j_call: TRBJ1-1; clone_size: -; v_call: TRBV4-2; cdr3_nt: TGTGCCAGCAGCCAAGATAGTCAGGGAAGAAACACTGAAGCTTTCTTT; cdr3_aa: CASSQDSQGRNTEAFF
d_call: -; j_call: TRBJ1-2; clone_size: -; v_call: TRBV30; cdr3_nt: TGTGCCTGTCGGGGGAGGTCTGGATATGGCTACACCTTC; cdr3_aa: CACRGRSGYGYTF
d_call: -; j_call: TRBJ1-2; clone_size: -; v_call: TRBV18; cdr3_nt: TGTGCCAGCTCACCACGCCCAGGGGATGGCTACACCTTC; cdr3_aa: CASSPRPGDGYTF
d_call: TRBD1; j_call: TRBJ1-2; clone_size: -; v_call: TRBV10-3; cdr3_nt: TGTGCCATCAGTGGGGACAGGGAGTATGGCTACACCTTC; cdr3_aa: CAISGDREYGYTF
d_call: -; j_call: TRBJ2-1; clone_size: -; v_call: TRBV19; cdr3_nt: TGTGCCAGTAGTATCGCCGATCAACCCAACAATGAGCAGTTCTTC; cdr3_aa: CASSIADQPNNEQFF
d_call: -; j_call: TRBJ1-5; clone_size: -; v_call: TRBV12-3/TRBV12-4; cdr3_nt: TGTGCCAGCAGTTCCCGGGGTCAGCCCCAGCATTTT; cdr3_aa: CASSSRGQPQHF
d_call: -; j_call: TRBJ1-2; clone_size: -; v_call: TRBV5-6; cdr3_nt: TGTGCCAGCAGGGTCAGGGTAGAGGGCTACACCTTC; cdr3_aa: CASRVRVEGYTF
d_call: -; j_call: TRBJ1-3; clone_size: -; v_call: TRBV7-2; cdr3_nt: TGTGCCAGCAGCTCCCGTTCATTAGTTGGGGGAAACACCATATATTTT; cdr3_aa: CASSSRSLVGGNTIYF
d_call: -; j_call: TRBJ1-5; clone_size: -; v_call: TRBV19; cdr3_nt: TGTGCCAGTAGTATAGTCCCGTACTGGGGGCAGCCCCAGCATTTT; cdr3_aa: CASSIVPYWGQPQHF
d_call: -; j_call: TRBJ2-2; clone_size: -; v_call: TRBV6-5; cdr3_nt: TGTGCCAGCAGAGGGTTGGGGGACGCCGGGGAGCTGTTTTTT; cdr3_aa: CASRGLGDAGELFF
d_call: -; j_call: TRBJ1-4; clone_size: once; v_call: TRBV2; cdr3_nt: TGTGCCAGCAGTCCTCAGGGAGCAACTAATGAAAAACTGTTTTTT; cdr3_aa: CASSPQGATNEKLFF
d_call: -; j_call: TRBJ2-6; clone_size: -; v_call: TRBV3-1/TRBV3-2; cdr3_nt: TGTGCCAGCAGCCAAGATATTTACAGGGTGACTTCTGGGGCCAACGTCCTGACTTTC; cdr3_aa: CASSQDIYRVTSGANVLTF
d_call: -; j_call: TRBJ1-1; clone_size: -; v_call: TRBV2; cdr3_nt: TGTGCCAGCAGTGGGTCATCCGCCCCTATGAACACTGAAGCTTTCTTT; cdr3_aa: CASSGSSAPMNTEAFF
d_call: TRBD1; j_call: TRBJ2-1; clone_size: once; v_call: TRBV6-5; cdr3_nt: TGTGCCAGCAGCTCCGGGACAGGGTTAAATGAGCAGTTCTTC; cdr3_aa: CASSSGTGLNEQFF
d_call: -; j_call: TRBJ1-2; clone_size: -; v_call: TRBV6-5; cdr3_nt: TGTGCCAGCAGTTACTCAATCTACAGTGGCTACACCTTC; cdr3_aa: CASSYSIYSGYTF
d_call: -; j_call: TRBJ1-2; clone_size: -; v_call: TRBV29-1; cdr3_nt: TGCAGCGTCCCCCGCGCCCCAAAGAGCGGCTACACCTTC; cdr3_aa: CSVPRAPKSGYTF
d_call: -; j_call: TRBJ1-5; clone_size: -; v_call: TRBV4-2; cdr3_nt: TGTGCCAGCAGCCAAGGAGGTCAGCCCCAGCATTTT; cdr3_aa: CASSQGGQPQHF
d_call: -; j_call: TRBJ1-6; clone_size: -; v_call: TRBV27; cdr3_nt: TGTGCCAGCAGTCCCGAATGGGCAGGGGTTAATTCACCCCTCCACTTT; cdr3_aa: CASSPEWAGVNSPLHF
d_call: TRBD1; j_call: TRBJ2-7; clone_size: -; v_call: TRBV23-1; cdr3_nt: TGCGCCAGCAGTCAATGCGGACAGGGGGCTCGGTGGAGCTCCTACGAGCAGTACTTC; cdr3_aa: CASSQCGQGARWSSYEQYF
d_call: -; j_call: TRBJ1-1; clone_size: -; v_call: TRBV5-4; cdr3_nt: TGTGCCAGCAGCTTGGTGGGGGGAAAGGTCACTGAAGCTTTCTTT; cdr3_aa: CASSLVGGKVTEAFF
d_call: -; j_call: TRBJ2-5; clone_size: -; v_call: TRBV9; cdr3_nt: TGTGCCAGCAGCGTAGATGGGATCCAGGAGACCCAGTACTTC; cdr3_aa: CASSVDGIQETQYF
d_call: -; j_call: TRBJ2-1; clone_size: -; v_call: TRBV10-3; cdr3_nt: TGTGCCATCAGTGAGGGGGGTACTCCTAGCAATGAGCAGTTCTTC; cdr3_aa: CAISEGGTPSNEQFF
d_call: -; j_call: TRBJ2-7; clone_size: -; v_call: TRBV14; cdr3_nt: TGTGCCAGCAGCCTGCGGACCACCTACGAGCAGTACTTC; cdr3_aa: CASSLRTTYEQYF